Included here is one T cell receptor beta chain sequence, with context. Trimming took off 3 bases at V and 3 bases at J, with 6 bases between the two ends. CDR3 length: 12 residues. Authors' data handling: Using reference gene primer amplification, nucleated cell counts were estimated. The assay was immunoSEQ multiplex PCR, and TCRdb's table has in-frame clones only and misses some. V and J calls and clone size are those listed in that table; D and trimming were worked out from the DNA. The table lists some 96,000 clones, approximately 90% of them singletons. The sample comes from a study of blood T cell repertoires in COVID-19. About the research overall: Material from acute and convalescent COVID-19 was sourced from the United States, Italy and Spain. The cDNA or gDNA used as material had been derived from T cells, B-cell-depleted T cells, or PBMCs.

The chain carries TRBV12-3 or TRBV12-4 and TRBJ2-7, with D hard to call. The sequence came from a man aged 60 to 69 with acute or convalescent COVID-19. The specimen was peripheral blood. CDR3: CASSLEFYEQYF. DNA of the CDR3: TGTGCCAGCAGTTTGGAGTTCTACGAGCAGTACTTC.